These T cell receptor beta chains were read from a single sample in a study of response to subunit inactivated influenza vaccine. MiXCR, run by TCRdb on the RT-PCR reads, gives a single entry per CDR3 protein. The sample lists roughly 620,000 distinct CDR3 sequences; approximately 10% were seen once. These data were also filed under a second study, of T cells expressing NK-cell markers.

The input for sequencing was PBMCs from blood, taken on the day of vaccination. The source is a man aged 45 to 65 who received an inactivated influenza vaccine. Each CDR3 is given with its conserved first and last residue. D genes are given only for firm matches. Size values are once, few and many counts, or a class for expanded clones, and some rows have none.

D gene,clone size,V gene,J gene,CDR3 DNA,CDR3 protein
TRBD1,few,TRBV10-3,TRBJ2-7,TGTGCCATCAGTGAGTCGCGGGACAGGGATACCTACGAGCAGTACTTC,CAISESRDRDTYEQYF
TRBD2,-,TRBV7-8,TRBJ2-3,TGTGCCAGCAGCTTGATGGCGGGGGGGGGAGATACGCAGTATTTT,CASSLMAGGGDTQYF
TRBD1,few,TRBV27,TRBJ2-3,TGTGCCAGCAGTTTTGTGGGAAGACAGGGGGCTTTCGCAGATACGCAGTATTTT,CASSFVGRQGAFADTQYF
-,few,TRBV6-2/TRBV6-3,TRBJ2-1,TGTGCCAGCAGTCCCTTGGAACGTGGATTGTACAATGAGCAGTTCTTC,CASSPLERGLYNEQFF
-,few,TRBV27,TRBJ2-3,TGTGCCAGCAGTTTTTTGGACAGACCCACAGATACGCAGTATTTT,CASSFLDRPTDTQYF
TRBD1,-,TRBV7-2,TRBJ2-3,TGTGCCAGCAGCACCCCGGGACAGGGGGCCGCAGATACGCAGTATTTT,CASSTPGQGAADTQYF
-,-,TRBV7-8,TRBJ1-1,TGTGCCAGCAGCGTTAGAAGGGCGAACACTGAAGCTTTCTTT,CASSVRRANTEAFF
-,few,TRBV9,TRBJ2-2,TGTGCCAGCAACCCCGGAGAGTTGGGGAACGGGGAGCTGTTTTTT,CASNPGELGNGELFF
TRBD1,-,TRBV24-1,TRBJ2-1,TGTGCCACCAGTGATTCCGGACAGGGGTACAATGAGCAGTTCTTC,CATSDSGQGYNEQFF
TRBD2,-,TRBV2,TRBJ2-1,TGTGCCAGCACCCCCGGGACTAGCGGATGGACCTACAATGAGCAGTTCTTC,CASTPGTSGWTYNEQFF
-,many,TRBV7-3,TRBJ2-2,TGTGCCAGCAGCCAGGCAGGGTCGAACACCGGGGAGCTGTTTTTT,CASSQAGSNTGELFF
-,many,TRBV20-1,TRBJ2-7,TGCAGTGCTATCATGAGTGACTCCTACGAGCAGTACTTC,CSAIMSDSYEQYF
TRBD1,-,TRBV28,TRBJ2-7,TGTGCCAGCAGTTCCAGGGTCCGGACAGGACCCTACGAGCAGTACTTC,CASSSRVRTGPYEQYF
TRBD2,-,TRBV15,TRBJ2-1,TGTGCCACTATAACGGGGACTAGCGTCGATTTTAATGAGCAGTTCTTC,CATITGTSVDFNEQFF
TRBD1,many,TRBV15,TRBJ2-2,TGTGCCACCAGCAGGGAAGCAGGGGGCACCGGGGAGCTGTTTTTT,CATSREAGGTGELFF
-,-,TRBV30,TRBJ2-7,TGTGCCTGGAGTAGCCCCTGGGAGCAGTACTTC,CAWSSPWEQYF
-,many,TRBV20-1,TRBJ1-2,TGCAGTGCTAGCGGCGCGGCTGGACAGTCGACCGGGTATGGCTACACCTTC,CSASGAAGQSTGYGYTF
-,-,TRBV20-1,TRBJ2-1,TGCAGTGGGACGGACGGCAGCTCCTACAATGAGCAGTTCTTC,CSGTDGSSYNEQFF
TRBD2,-,TRBV6-1,TRBJ2-7,TGTGCCAGCAGTCCAGCTAGCGGGATTAGCTCCTACGAGCAGTACTTC,CASSPASGISSYEQYF
TRBD1,few,TRBV24-1,TRBJ2-3,TGTGCCACCAGTGATCATCCGGGACAGGGCCCTCGGTACACAGATACGCAGTATTTT,CATSDHPGQGPRYTDTQYF
TRBD1,-,TRBV28,TRBJ2-2,TGTGCCAGCAACCGGGACAGGGTAGACACCGGGGAGCTGTTTTTT,CASNRDRVDTGELFF
TRBD1,-,TRBV20-1,TRBJ2-3,TGCAGTGCTAGAGAGACAGGGGGCTTGACAGATACGCAGTATTTT,CSARETGGLTDTQYF
-,-,TRBV5-1,TRBJ1-1,TGCGCCAGCAGCTTGGAAGGCAGGGGAGGCACTGAAGCTTTCTTT,CASSLEGRGGTEAFF
TRBD2,few,TRBV9,TRBJ2-7,TGTGCCAGCAGCCCCACGACTAGCAAGTACGAGCAGTACTTC,CASSPTTSKYEQYF
TRBD2,few,TRBV4-2,TRBJ2-3,TGTGCCAGCAGCCCTGCCTCTAGCGGGGGTACAGATACGCAGTATTTT,CASSPASSGGTDTQYF